This T cell receptor beta chain was identified during a study of T-cell reconstitution after alpha-beta-depleted transplantation in children. The CDR3 is made up of 13 amino acids. Germline V gene sequence: CDR1 SQVTM, CDR2 ANQGSEA. Trimming took off 4 bases at V and 4 bases at J, with 13 bases between the two ends. The library targeted TCRbeta and was prepared with unique molecular identifiers. TCRdb re-analysed the PCR reads in MiXCR, keeping a single row per CDR3 protein. The data hold a few hundred thousand distinct CDR3 sequences, with 13% observed a single time. Study observations and caveats: About two months after transplant, alpha-beta T cells reportedly came from several hundred expanded graft clones. The authors attributed T-cell counts and diversity one year after transplant mostly to newly produced T cells.

This clonotype occurred a few times. What it recognizes is unknown. This sample comprised PBMCs, mostly from graft donor cells, obtained 360 days after TCRalphabeta/CD19-depleted stem cell transplant. The chain employs TRBV29-1 and TRBJ2-5; no firm D call. This clonotype was obtained from a male patient younger than 18 who had a stem cell transplant for acute myeloid leukemia, so the T cells may come from the graft donor. The CDR3: CSVGAGRLETQYF. The CDR3 coding sequence is TGCAGCGTTGGTGCAGGTAGATTAGAGACCCAGTACTTC.